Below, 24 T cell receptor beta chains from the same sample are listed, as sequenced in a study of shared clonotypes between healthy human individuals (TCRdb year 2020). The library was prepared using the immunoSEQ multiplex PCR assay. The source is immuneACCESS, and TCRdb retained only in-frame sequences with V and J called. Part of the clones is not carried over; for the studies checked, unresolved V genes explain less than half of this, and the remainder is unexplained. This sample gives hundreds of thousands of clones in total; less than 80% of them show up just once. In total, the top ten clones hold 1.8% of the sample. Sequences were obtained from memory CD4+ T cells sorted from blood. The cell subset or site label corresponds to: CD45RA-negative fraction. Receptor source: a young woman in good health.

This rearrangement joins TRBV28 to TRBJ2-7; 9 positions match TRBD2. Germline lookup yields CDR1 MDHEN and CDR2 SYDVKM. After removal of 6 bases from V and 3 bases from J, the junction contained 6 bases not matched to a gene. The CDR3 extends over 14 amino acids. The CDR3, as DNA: TGTGCCAGCAGGGTAGCGGGAGCTAACTACGAGCAGTACTTC. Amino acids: CASRVAGANYEQYF.

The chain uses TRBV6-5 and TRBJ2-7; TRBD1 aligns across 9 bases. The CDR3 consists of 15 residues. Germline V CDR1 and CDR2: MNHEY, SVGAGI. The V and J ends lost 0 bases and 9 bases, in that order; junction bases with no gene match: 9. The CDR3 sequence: CASSYSGTGKMAQYF. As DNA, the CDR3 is TGTGCCAGCAGTTACTCGGGGACAGGGAAGATGGCGCAGTACTTC.

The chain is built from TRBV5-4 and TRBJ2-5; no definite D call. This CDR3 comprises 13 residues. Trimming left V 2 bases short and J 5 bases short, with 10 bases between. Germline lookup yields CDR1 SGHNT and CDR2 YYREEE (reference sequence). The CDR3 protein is CASSFVPGETQYF. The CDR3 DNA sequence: TGTGCCAGCAGCTTTGTTCCCGGGGAGACCCAGTACTTC.

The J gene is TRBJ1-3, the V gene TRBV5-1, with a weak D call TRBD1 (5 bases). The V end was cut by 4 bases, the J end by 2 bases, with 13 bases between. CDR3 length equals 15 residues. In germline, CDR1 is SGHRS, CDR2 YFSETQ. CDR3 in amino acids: CASSPAPGTGNTIYF. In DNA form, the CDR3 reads TGCGCCAGCAGCCCAGCCCCAGGGACTGGAAACACCATATATTTT.

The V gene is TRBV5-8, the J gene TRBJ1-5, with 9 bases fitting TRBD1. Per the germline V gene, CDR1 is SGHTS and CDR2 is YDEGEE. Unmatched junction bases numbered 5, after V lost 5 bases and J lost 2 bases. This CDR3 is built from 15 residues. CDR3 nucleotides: TGTGCCAGCAGGGAGCGGACAGGGGGCAATCAGCCCCAGCATTTT. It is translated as CASRERTGGNQPQHF.

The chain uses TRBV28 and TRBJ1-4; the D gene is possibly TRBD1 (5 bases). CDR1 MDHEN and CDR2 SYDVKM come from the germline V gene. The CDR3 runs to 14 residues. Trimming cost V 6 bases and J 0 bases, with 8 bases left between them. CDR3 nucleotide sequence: TGTGCCAGCAGGTGGGGGGCAACTAATGAAAAACTGTTTTTT. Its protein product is CASRWGATNEKLFF.

CDR3 in amino acids: CASFYSGSDTQYF. DNA of the CDR3: TGTGCCAGCTTTTATAGCGGGAGTGATACGCAGTATTTT. The rearrangement links TRBV7-9 to TRBJ2-3; 9 nucleotides agree with TRBD2. This CDR3 is built from 13 residues. V shed 8 bases and J 6 bases; nucleotides not matched to a gene: 6. Germline CDR1 is SEHNR and CDR2 is FQNEAQ (reference sequence).

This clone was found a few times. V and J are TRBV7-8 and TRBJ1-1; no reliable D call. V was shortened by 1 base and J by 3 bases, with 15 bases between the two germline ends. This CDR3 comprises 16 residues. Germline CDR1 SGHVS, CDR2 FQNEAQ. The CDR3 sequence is CASSLVAGTWDTEAFF. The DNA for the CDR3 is TGTGCCAGCAGCTTAGTGGCAGGTACTTGGGACACTGAAGCTTTCTTT.

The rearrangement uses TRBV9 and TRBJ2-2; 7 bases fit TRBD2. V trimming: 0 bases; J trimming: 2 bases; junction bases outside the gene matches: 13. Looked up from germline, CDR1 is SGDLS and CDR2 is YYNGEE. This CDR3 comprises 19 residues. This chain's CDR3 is CASSVGGREGTVNTGELFF. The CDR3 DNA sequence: TGTGCCAGCAGCGTAGGTGGAAGGGAGGGTACCGTAAACACCGGGGAGCTGTTTTTT.

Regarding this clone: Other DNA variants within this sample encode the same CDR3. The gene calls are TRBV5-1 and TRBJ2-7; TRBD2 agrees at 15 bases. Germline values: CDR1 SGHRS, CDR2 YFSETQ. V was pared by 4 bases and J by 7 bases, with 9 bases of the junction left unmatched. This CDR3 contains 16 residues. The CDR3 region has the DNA TGCGCCAGCAGCCCGACCGGGACTAGCGGGAGGTATGAGCAGTACTTC. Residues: CASSPTGTSGRYEQYF.

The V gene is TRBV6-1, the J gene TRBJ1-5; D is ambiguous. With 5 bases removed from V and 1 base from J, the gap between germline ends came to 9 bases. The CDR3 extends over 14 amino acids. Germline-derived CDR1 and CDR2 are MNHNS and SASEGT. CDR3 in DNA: TGTGCCAGCAGTCGTACAGTCAGCAATCAGCCCCAGCATTTT. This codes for CASSRTVSNQPQHF.

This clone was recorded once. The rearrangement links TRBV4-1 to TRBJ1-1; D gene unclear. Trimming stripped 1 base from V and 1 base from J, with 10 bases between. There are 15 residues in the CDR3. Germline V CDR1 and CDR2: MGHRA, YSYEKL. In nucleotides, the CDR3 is TGCGCCAGCAGCCAAGTTGTCGACGGGAACACTGAAGCTTTCTTT. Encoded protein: CASSQVVDGNTEAFF.

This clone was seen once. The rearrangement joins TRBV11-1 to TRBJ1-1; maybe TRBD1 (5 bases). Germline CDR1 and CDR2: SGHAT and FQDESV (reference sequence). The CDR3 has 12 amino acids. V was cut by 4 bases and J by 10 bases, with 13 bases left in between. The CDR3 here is CASSSWIGGAFF. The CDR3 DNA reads TGTGCCAGCAGCTCCTGGATTGGGGGAGCTTTCTTT.

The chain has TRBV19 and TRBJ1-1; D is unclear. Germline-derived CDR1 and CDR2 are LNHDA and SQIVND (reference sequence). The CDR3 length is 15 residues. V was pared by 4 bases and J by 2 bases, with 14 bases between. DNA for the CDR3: TGTGCCAGTAGTACCATACACGGACCAAACACTGAAGCTTTCTTT. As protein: CASSTIHGPNTEAFF.

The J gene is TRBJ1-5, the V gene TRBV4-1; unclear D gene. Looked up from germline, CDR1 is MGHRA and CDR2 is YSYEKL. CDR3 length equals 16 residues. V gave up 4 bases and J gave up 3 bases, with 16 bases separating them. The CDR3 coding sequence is TGCGCCAGCAGCCGACGCCCCGGAGGGAACAATCAGCCCCAGCATTTT. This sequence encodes CASSRRPGGNNQPQHF.

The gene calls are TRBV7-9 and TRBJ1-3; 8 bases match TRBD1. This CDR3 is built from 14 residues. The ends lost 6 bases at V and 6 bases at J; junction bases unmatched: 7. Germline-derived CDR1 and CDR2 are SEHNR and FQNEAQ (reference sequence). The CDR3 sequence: CASRPQGASNTIYF. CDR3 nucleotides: TGTGCCAGCAGACCTCAGGGGGCGTCAAACACCATATATTTT.

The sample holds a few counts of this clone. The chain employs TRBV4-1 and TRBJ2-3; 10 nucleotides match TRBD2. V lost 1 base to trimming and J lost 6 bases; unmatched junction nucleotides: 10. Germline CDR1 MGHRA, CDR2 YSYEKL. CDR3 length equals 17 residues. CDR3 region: CASSQARTSGTTDTQYF. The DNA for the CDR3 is TGCGCCAGCAGCCAAGCACGTACTAGCGGGACAACCGATACGCAGTATTTT.

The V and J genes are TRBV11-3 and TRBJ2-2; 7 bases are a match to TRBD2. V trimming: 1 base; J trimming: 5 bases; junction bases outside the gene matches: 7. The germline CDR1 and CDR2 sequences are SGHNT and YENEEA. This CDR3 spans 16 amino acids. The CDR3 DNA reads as TGTGCCAGCAGCTTAGGGATCACTAGCGCTACCGGGGAGCTGTTTTTT. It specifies CASSLGITSATGELFF. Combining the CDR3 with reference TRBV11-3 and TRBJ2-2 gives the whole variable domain EAGVVQSPRYKIIEKKQPVAFWCNPISGHNTLYWYLQNLGQGPELLIRYENEEAVDDSQLPKDRFSAERLKGVDSTLKIQPAELGDSAVYLCASSLGITSATGELFFGEGSRLTVL.

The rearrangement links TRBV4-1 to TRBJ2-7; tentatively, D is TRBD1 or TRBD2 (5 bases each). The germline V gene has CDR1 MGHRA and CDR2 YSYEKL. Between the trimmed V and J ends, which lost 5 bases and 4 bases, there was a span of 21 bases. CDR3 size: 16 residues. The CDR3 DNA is TGCGCCAGCAGCTCAACTGGGACGGCAAACACGTACGAGCAGTACTTC. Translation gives CASSSTGTANTYEQYF.

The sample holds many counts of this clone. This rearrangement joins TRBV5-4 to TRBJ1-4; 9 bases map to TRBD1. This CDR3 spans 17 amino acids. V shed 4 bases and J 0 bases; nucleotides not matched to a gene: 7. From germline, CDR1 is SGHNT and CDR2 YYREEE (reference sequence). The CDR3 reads CASSKGQGEATNEKLFF. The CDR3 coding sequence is TGTGCCAGCAGCAAGGGACAGGGAGAGGCAACTAATGAAAAACTGTTTTTT.

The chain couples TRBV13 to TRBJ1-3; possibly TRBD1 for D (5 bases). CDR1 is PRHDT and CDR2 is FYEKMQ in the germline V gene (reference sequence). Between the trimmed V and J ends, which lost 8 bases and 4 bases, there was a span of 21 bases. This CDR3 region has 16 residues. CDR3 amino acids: CASGPGGGALGNTIYF. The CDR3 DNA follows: TGTGCCAGCGGACCCGGGGGAGGCGCCCTCGGAAACACCATATATTTT.

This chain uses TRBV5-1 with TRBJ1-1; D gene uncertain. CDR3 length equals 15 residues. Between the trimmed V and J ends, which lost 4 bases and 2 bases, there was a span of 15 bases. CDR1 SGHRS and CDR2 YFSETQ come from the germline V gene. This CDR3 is CASSPVGGPNTEAFF. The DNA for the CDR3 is TGCGCCAGCAGCCCGGTGGGAGGGCCCAACACTGAAGCTTTCTTT.

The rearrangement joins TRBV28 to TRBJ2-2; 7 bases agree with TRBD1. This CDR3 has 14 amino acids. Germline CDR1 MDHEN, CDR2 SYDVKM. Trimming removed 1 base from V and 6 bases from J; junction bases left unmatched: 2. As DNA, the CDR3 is TGTGCCAGCAGTTTATTTCAGGGGGCCGGGGAGCTGTTTTTT. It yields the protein CASSLFQGAGELFF. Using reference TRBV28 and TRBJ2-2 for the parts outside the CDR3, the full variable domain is DVKVTQSSRYLVKRTGEKVFLECVQDMDHENMFWYRQDPGLGLRLIYFSYDVKMKEKGDIPEGYSVSREKKERFSLILESASTNQTSMYLCASSLFQGAGELFFGEGSRLTVL.

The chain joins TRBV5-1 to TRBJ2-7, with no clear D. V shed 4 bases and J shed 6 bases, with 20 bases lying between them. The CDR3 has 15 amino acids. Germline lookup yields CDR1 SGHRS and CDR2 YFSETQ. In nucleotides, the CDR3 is TGCGCCAGCAGCCCCTCAGGAGCGAGGAGATCCGAGCAGTACTTC. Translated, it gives CASSPSGARRSEQYF. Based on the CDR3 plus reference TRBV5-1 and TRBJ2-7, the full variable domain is KAGVTQTPRYLIKTRGQQVTLSCSPISGHRSVSWYQQTPGQGLQFLFEYFSETQRNKGNFPGRFSGRQFSNSRSEMNVSTLELGDSALYLCASSPSGARRSEQYFGPGTRLTVT.